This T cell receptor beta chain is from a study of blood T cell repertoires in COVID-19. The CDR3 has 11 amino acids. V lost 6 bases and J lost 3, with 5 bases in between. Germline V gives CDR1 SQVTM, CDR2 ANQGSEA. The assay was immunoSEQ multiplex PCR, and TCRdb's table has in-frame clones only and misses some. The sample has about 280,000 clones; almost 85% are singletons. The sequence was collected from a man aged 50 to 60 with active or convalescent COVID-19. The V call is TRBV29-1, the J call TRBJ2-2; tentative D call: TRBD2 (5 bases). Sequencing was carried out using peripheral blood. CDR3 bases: TGCAGCGTCGGGGACACCGGGGAGCTGTTTTTT. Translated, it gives CSVGDTGELFF.